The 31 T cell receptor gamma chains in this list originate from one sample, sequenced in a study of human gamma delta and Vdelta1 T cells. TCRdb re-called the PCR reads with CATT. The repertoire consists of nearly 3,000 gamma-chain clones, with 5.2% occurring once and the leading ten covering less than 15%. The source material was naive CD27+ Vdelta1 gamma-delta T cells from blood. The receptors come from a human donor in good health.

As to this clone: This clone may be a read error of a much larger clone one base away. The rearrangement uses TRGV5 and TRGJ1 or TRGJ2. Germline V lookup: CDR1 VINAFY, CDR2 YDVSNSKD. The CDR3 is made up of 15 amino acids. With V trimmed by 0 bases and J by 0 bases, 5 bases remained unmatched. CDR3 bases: TGTGCCACCTGGGACAGGCTCTCGAATTATTATAAGAAACTCTTT. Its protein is CATWDRLSNYYKKLF.

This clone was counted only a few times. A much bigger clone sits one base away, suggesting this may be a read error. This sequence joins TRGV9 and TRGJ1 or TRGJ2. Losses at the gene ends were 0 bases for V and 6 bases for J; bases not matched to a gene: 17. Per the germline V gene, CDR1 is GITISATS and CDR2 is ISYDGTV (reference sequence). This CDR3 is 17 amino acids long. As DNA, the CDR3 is TGTGCCTTGTGGGAGGTGCAATTGGGCCGGTTCCTTTATAAGAAACTCTTT. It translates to CALWEVQLGRFLYKKLF.

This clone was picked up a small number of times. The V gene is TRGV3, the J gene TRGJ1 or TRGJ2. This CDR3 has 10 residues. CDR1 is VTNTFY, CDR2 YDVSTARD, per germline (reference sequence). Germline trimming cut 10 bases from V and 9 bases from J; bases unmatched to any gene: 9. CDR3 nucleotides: TGTGCCACGCGTGACAGTAAGAAACTCTTT. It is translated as CATRDSKKLF.

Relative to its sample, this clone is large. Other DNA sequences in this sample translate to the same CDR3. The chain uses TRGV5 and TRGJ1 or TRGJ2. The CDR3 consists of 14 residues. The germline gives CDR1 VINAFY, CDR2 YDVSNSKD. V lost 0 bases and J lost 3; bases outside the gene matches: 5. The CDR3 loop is CATWDRRGYYKKLF. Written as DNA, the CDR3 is TGTGCCACCTGGGACAGGAGGGGTTATTATAAGAAACTCTTT.

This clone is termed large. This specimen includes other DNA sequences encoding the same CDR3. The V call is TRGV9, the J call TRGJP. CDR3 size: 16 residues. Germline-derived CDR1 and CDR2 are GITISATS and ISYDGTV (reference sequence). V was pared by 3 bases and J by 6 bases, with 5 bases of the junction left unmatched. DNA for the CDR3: TGTGCCTTGTGGGAGTCTCCAGAGTTGGGCAAAAAAATCAAGGTATTT. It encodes CALWESPELGKKIKVF.

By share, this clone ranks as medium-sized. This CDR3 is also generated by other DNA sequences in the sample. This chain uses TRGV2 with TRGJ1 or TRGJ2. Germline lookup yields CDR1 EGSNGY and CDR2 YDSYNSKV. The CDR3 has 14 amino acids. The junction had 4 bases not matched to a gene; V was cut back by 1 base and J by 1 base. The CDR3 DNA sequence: TGTGCCACCTGGGACGGCCCCAATTATTATAAGAAACTCTTT. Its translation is CATWDGPNYYKKLF.

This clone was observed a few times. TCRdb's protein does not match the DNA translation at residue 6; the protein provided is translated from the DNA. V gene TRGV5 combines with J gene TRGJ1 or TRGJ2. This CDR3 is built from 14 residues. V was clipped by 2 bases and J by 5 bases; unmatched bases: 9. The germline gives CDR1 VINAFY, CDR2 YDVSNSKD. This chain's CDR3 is CATWDMPRHYKKLF. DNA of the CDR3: TGTGCCACCTGGGACATGCCGCGCCATTATAAGAAACTCTTT.

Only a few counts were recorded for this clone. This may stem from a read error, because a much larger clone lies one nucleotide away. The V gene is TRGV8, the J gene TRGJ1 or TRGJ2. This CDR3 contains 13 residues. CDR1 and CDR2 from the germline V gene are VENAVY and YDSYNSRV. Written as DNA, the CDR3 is TGTGCCACCTGGGATAGGCGGAGGTATAAGAAGCTCTTT. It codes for CATWDRRRYKKLF.

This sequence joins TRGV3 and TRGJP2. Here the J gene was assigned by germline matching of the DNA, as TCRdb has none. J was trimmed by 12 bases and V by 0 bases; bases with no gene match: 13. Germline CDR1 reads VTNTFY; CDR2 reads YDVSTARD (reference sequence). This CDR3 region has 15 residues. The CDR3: CATWDRRSGDRIKTF. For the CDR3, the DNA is TGTGCCACCTGGGACAGGCGTTCTGGAGATCGGATCAAGACGTTT.

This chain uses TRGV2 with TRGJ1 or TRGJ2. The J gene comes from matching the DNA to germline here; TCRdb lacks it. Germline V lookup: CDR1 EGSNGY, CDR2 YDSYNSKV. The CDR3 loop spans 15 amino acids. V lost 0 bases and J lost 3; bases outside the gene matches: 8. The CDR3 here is CATWDGLRFYYKKLF. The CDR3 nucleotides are TGTGCCACCTGGGACGGGCTAAGGTTTTATTATAAGAAACTCTTT.

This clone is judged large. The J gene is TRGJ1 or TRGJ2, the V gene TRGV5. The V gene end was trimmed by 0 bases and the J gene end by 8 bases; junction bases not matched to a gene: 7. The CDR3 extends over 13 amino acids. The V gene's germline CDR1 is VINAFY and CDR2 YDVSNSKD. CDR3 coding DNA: TGTGCCACCTGGGACAGGCTCCGGCATAAGAAACTCTTT. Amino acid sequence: CATWDRLRHKKLF.

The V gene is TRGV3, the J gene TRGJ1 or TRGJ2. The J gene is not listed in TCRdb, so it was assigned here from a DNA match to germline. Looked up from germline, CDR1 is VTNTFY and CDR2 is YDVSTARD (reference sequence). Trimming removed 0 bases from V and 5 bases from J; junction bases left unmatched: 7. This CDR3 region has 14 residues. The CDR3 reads CATWDRRGNYKKLF. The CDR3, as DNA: TGTGCCACCTGGGACAGGCGGGGGAATTATAAGAAACTCTTT.

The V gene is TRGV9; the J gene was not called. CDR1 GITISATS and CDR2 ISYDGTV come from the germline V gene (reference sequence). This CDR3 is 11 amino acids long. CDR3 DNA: TGTGCCGGGTGGGAGGTGTATACCAAAATATTT. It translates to CAGWEVYTKIF.

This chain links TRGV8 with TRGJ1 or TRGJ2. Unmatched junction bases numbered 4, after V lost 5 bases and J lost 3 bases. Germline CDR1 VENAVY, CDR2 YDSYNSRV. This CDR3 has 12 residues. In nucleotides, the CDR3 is TGTGCCACCTGGGGCTCTTATTATAAGAAACTCTTT. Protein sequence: CATWGSYYKKLF.

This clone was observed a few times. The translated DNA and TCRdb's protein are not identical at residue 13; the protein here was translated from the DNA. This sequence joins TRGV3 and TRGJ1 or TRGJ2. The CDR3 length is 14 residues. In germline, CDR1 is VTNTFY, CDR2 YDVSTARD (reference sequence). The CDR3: CATWDRRWDYKKIF. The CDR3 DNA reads TGTGCCACCTGGGACAGGCGTTGGGATTATAAGAAAATCTTT.

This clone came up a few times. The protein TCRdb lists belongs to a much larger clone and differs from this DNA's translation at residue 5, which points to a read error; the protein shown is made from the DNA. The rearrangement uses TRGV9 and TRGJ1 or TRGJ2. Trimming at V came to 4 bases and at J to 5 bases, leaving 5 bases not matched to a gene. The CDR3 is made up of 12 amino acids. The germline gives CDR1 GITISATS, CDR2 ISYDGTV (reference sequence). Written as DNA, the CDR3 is TGTGCCTTGTGGGATGTGCATTATAAGAAACTCTTT. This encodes CALWDVHYKKLF.

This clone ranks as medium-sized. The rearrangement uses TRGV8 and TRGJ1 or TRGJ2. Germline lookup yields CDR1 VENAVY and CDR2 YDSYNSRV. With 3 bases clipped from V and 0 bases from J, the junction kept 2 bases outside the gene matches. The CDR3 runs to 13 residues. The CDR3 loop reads CATWDGNYYKKLF. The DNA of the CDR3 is TGTGCCACCTGGGATGGGAATTATTATAAGAAACTCTTT.

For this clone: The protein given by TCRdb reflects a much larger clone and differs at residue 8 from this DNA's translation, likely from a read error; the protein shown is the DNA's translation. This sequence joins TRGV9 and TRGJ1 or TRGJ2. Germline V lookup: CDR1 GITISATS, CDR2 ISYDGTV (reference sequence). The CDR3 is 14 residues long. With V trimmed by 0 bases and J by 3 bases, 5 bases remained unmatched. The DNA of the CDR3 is TGTGCCTTGTGGGAGGTGCGTTGTTATTATAAGAAACTCTTT. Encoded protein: CALWEVRCYYKKLF.

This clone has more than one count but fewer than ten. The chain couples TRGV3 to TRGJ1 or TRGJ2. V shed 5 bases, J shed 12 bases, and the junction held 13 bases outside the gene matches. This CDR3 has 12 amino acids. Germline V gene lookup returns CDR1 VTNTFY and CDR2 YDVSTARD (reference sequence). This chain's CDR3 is CATWARGRLKLF. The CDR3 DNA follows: TGTGCCACCTGGGCCCGGGGGAGGCTGAAACTCTTT.

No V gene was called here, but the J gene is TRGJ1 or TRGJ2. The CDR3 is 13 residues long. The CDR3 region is CATCDLAGHKKLF. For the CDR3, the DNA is TGTGCCACCTGTGACCTGGCCGGACATAAGAAACTCTTT.

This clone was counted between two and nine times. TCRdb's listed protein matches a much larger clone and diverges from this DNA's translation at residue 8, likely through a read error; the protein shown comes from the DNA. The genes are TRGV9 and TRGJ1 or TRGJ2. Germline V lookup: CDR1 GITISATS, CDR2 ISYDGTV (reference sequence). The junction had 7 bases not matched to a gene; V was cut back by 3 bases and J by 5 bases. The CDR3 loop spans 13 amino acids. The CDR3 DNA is TGTGCCTTGTGGGAGAATAATGATTATAAGAAACTCTTT. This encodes CALWENNDYKKLF.

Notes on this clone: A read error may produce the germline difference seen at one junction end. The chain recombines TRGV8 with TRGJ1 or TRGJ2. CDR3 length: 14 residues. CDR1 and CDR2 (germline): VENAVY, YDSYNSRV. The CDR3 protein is CAIWDRRRGYRKLF. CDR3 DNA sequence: TGTGCCATCTGGGATAGGCGGCGGGGTTATAGGAAACTCTTT.

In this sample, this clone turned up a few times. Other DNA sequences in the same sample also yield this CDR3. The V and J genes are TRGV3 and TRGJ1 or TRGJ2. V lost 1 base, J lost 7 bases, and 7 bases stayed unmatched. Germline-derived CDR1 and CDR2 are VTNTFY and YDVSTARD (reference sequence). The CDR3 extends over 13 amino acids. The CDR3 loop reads CATWDRQIYKKLF. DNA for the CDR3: TGTGCCACCTGGGACAGACAAATATATAAGAAACTCTTT.

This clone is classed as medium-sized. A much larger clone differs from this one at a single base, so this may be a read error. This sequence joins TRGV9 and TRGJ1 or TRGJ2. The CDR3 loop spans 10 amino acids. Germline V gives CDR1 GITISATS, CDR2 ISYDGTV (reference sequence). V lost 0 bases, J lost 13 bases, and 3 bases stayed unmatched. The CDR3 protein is CALWEVQKLF. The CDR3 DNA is TGTGCCTTGTGGGAGGTGCAAAAACTCTTT.

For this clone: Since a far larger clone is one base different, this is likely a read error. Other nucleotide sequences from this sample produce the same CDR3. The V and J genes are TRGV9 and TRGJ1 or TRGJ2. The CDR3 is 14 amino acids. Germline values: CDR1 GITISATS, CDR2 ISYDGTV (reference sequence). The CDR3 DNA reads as TGTGCCTTGTGGGAGGTGCGTCGTTATTATAAGAAGCTCTTT. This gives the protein CALWEVRRYYKKLF.

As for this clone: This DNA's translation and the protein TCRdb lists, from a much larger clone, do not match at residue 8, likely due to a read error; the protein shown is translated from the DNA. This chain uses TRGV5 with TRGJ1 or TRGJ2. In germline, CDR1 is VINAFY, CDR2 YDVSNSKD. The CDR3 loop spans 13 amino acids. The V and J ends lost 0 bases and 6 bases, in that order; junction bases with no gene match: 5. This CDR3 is CATWDRPIYKKLF. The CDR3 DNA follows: TGTGCCACCTGGGACAGGCCTATTTATAAGAAACTCTTT.

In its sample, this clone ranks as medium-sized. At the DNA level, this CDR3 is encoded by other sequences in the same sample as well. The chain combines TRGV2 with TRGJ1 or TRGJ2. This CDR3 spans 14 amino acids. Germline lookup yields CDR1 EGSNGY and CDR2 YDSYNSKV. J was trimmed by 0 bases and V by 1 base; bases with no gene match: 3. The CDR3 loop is CATWDGRNYYKKLF. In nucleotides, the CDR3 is TGTGCCACCTGGGACGGCCGGAATTATTATAAGAAACTCTTT.

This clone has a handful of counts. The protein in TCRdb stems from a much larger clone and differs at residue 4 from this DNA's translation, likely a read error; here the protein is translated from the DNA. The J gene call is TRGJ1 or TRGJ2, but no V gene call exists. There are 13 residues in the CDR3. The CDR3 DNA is TGTGCCACCTTTGACAGGCTACGTTATAAGAAACTCTTT. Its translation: CATFDRLRYKKLF.

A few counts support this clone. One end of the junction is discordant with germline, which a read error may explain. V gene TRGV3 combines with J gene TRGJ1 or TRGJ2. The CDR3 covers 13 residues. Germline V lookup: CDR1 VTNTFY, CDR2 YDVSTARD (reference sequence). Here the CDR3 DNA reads TGTGCCACCTGGTACAGGCGACATTATAAGAAACTCTTT. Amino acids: CATWYRRHYKKLF.

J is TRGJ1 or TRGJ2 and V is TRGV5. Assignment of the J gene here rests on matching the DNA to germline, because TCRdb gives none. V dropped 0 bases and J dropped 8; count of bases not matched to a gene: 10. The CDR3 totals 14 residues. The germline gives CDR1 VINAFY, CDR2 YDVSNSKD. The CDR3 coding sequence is TGTGCCACCTGGGACAGGCCTGTTTCCCATAAGAAACTCTTT. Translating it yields CATWDRPVSHKKLF.

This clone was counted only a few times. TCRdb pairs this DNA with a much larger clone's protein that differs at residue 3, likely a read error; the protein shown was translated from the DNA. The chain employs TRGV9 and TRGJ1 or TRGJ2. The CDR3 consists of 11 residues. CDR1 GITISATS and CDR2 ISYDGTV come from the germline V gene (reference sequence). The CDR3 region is CAWWEPLKKLF. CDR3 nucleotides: TGTGCCTGGTGGGAGCCTCTCAAGAAACTCTTT.